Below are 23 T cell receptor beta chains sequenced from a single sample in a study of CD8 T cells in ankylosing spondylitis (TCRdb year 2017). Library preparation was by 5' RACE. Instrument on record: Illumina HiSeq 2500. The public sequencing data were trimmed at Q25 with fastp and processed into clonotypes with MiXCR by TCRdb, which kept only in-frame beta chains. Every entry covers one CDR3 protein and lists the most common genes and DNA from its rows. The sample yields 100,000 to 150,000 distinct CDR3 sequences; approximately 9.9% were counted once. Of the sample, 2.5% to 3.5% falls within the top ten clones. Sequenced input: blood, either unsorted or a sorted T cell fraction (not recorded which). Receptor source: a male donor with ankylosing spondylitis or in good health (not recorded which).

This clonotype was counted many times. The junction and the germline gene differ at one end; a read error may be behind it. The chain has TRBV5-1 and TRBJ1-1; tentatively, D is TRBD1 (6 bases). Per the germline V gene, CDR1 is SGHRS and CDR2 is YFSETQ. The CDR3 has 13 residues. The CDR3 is CASSSGQNTEAFF. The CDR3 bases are TGTGCCAGCAGCTCGGGACAGAACACTGAAGCTTTCTTT.

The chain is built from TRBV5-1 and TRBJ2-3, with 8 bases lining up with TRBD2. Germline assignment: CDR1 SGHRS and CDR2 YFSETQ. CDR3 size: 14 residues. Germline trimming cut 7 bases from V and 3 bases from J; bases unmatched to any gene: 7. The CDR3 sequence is CASRRLANTDTQYF. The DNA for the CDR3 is TGCGCCAGCCGCCGACTAGCGAATACAGATACGCAGTATTTT.

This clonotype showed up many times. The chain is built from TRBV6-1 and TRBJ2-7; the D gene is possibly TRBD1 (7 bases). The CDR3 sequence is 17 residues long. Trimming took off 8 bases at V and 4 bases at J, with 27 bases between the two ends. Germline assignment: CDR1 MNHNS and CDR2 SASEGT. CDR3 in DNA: TGTGCCAGCGCGGGACAGCAGGTTTTATTAGGGTCTTACGAGCAGTACTTC. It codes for CASAGQQVLLGSYEQYF.

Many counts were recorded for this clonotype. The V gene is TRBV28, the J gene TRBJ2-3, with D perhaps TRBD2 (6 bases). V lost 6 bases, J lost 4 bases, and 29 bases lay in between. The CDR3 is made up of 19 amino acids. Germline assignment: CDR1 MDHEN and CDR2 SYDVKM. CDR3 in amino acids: CASSQTSLTLTSSADTQYF. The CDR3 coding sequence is TGTGCCAGCAGCCAAACCTCGCTCACTTTGACTAGTTCGGCAGATACGCAGTATTTT.

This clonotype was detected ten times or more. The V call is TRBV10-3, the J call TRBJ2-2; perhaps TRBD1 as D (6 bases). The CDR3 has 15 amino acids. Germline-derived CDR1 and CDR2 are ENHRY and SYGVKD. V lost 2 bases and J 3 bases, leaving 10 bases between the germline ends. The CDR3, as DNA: TGTGCCATCAGTGAGAGGGCAGGGGACACCGGGGAGCTGTTTTTT. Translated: CAISERAGDTGELFF.

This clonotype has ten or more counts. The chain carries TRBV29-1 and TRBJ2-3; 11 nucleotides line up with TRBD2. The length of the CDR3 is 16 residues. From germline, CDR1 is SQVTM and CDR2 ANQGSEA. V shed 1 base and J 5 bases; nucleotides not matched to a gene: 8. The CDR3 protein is CSVEGFPGLAEDTQYF. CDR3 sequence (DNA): TGCAGCGTTGAAGGCTTCCCGGGACTAGCGGAAGATACGCAGTATTTT.

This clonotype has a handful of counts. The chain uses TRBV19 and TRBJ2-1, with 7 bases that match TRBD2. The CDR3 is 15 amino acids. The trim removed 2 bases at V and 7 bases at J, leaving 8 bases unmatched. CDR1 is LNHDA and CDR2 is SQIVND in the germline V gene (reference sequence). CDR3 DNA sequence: TGTGCCAGTAGTATATGGCTAGCGGACCAAAATGAGCAGTTCTTC. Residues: CASSIWLADQNEQFF.

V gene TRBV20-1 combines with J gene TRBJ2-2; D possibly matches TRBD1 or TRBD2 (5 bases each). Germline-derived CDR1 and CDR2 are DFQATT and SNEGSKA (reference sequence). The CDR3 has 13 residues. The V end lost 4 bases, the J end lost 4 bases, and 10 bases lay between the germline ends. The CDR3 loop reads CSAMMGTTGELFF. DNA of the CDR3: TGCAGTGCTATGATGGGGACCACCGGGGAGCTGTTTTTT.

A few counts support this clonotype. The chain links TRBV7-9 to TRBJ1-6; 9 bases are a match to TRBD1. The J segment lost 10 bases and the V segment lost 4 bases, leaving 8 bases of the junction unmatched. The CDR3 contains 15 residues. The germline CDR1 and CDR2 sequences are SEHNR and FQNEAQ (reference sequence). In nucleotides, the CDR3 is TGTGCCAGCAGCTCAGGGACAGGGTTTTTGTCACCCCTCCACTTT. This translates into CASSSGTGFLSPLHF.

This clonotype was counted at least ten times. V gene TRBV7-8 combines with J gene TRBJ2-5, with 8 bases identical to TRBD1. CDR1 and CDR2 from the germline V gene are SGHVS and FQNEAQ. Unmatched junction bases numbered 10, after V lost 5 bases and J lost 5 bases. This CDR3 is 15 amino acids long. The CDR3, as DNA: TGTGCCAGCAGCCCTATGACAGGGGACGGGGAGACCCAGTACTTC. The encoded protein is CASSPMTGDGETQYF.

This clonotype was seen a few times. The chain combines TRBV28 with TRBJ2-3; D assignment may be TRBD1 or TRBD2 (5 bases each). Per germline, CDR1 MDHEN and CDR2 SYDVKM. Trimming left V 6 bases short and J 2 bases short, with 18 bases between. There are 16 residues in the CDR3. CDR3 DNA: TGTGCCAGCAGCTTTTCCTATGGGGGAAACACAGATACGCAGTATTTT. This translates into CASSFSYGGNTDTQYF.

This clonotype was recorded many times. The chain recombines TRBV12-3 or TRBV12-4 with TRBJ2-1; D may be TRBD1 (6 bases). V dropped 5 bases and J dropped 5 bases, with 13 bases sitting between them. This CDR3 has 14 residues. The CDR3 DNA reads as TGTGCCAGCAGTGTAGTACAGGGTCACAATGAGCAGTTCTTC. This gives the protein CASSVVQGHNEQFF.

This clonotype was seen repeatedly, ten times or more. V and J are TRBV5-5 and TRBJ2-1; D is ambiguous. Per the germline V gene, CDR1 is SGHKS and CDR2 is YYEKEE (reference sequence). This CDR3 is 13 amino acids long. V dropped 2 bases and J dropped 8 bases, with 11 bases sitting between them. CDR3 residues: CASSFDPRDEQFF. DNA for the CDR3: TGTGCCAGCAGCTTTGACCCCCGAGATGAGCAGTTCTTC.

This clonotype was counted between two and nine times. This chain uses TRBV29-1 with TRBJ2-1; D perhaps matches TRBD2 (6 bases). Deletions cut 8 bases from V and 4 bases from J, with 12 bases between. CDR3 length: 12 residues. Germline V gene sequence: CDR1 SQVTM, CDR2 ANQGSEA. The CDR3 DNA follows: TGCAGCATTGGACTACAGTACAATGAGCAGTTCTTC. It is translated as CSIGLQYNEQFF.

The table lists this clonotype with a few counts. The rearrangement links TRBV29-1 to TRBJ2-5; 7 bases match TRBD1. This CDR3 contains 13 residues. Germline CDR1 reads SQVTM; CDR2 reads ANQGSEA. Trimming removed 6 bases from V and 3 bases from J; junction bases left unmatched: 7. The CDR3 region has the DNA TGCAGCGTAGACGACAGGGCTAAAGAGACCCAGTACTTC. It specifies CSVDDRAKETQYF.

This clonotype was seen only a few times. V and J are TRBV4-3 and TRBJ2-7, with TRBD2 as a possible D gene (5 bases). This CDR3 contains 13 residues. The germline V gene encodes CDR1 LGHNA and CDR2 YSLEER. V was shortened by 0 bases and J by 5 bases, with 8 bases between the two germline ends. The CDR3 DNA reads TGCGCCAGCAGCCAAGATTCTAGCCACGAGCAGTACTTC. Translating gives CASSQDSSHEQYF.

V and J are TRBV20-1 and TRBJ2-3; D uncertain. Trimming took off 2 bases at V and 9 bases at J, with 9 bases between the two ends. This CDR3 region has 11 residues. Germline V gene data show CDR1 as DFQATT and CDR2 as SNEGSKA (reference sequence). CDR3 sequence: CSARLRSTQYF. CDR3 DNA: TGCAGTGCTAGACTAAGGTCCACGCAGTATTTT.

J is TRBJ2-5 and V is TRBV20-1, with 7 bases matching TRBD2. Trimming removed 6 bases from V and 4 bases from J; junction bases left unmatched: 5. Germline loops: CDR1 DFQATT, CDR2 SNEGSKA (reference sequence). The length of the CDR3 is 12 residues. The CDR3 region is CSATAGVETQYF. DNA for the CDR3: TGCAGTGCCACGGCGGGGGTAGAGACCCAGTACTTC.

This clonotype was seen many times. The CDR3, as DNA: TGTGCCAGCAGTTACGCCAGGGAGACCCAGTACTTC. Residues: CASSYARETQYF. This sequence joins TRBV6-6 and TRBJ2-5; D uncertain. V was clipped by 2 bases and J by 5 bases, with 6 bases between them. Germline CDR1 is MNHNY and CDR2 is SVGAGI (reference sequence). The length of the CDR3 is 12 residues.

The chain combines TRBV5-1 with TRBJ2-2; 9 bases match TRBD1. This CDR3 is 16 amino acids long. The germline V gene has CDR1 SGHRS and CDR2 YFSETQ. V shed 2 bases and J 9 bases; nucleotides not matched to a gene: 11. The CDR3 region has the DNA TGCGCCAGCAGCTTAAACCGGGACAGGGTCCGGAGGGAGCTGTTTTTT. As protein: CASSLNRDRVRRELFF.

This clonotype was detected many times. In DNA, the CDR3 is TGCGCCAGCAGCCGGGGACTAGTCCGCTCCTACAATGAGCAGTTCTTC. It translates to CASSRGLVRSYNEQFF. This chain uses TRBV4-3 with TRBJ2-1; 8 bases match TRBD2. The CDR3 spans 16 residues. CDR1 LGHNA and CDR2 YSLEER come from the germline V gene. V lost 4 bases and J lost 0; bases outside the gene matches: 5.

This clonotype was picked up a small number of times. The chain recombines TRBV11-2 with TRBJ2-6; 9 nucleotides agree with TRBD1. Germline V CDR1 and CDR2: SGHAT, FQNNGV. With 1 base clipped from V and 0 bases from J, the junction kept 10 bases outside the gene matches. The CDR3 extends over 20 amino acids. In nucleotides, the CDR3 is TGTGCCAGCAGCTTAGGATGGGACAGGGTACGACGCTCTGGGGCCAACGTCCTGACTTTC. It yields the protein CASSLGWDRVRRSGANVLTF.

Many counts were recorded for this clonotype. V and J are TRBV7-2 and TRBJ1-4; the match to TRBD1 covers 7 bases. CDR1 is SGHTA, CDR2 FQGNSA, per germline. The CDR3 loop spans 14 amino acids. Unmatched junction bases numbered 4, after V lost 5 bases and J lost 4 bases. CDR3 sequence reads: CASSQTGVNEKLFF. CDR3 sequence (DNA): TGTGCCAGCAGCCAAACAGGGGTTAATGAAAAACTGTTTTTT.